Presented here are 19 T cell receptor beta chains from one specimen sequenced in a study of T-cell reconstitution after alpha-beta-depleted transplantation in children (dated by TCRdb to the mid-2010s). The library was made by PCR. Sequencing took place on an Illumina HiSeq 2500. To normalize quantification of the TCRbeta repertoire, the TCR libraries were built with molecular barcoding that relied on unique molecular identifiers. TCRdb reanalyzed the raw reads on its own, using fastp at Q25 for trimming and MiXCR for clone calling, and kept in-frame beta chains. Each CDR3 protein appears once, grouped with its most common genes and DNA. Present in this sample are some 150,000 distinct CDR3 sequences, 8% to 10% of which were seen just once. 15% to 20% of the sample lies in the top ten. The label giving this sample's treatment or condition can be read as: allogeneic hematopoietic cell transplantation with graft depleted of TCRalphabeta T cells and CD19 B cells.

The sequencing used PBMCs, mostly from graft donor cells, collected 180 days after TCRalphabeta/CD19-depleted stem cell transplant. These receptors were taken from a female patient aged 2-10 years who had a stem cell transplant for congenital amegakaryocytic thrombocytopenia, so the T cells may come from the graft donor.

This clonotype was observed at least ten times. In DNA form, the CDR3 reads TGCGCCAGCAGTGCCTCCCAGGCGGGATCCACAGATACGCAGTATTTT. Amino acids: CASSASQAGSTDTQYF. The V call is TRBV10-1, the J call TRBJ2-3; D possibly corresponds to TRBD2 (6 bases). Germline-derived CDR1 and CDR2 are WNHNN and SYGVQD (reference sequence). The CDR3 spans 16 residues. V gave up 4 bases and J gave up 2 bases, with 16 bases separating them.

This CDR3 is CASSVDRAYQPQHF. The CDR3 nucleotides are TGTGCCAGCAGCGTGGACAGGGCCTATCAGCCCCAGCATTTT. The chain recombines TRBV5-4 with TRBJ1-5, with TRBD1 identical over 8 bases. V lost 4 bases, J lost 5 bases, and 5 bases stayed unmatched. In germline, CDR1 is SGHNT, CDR2 YYREEE (reference sequence). This CDR3 spans 14 amino acids.

This clonotype was recorded at least ten times. The rearrangement links TRBV29-1 to TRBJ2-7; TRBD1 is a possible D gene (5 bases). CDR1 SQVTM and CDR2 ANQGSEA come from the germline V gene. Trimming stripped 4 bases from V and 4 bases from J, with 14 bases between. The CDR3 totals 13 residues. The CDR3 reads CSVAWARAYEQYF. The DNA of the CDR3 is TGCAGCGTTGCATGGGCCAGGGCGTACGAGCAGTACTTC.

The chain employs TRBV6-5 and TRBJ2-7, with D maybe TRBD2 (7 bases). Per germline, CDR1 MNHEY and CDR2 SVGAGI. The V and J ends lost 4 bases and 2 bases respectively, with 12 bases between them. This CDR3 has 14 amino acids. The CDR3 protein is CASSLMGGPYEQYF. The CDR3 nucleotides read TGTGCCAGCAGTTTGATGGGGGGGCCCTACGAGCAGTACTTC.

This clonotype appeared many times. Written as DNA, the CDR3 is TGCGCCAGCAGGACAGGGGCGGATGAAAAACTGTTTTTT. This codes for CASRTGADEKLFF. The chain employs TRBV5-1 and TRBJ1-4; TRBD1 matches 8 bases. The V segment lost 5 bases and the J segment 6 bases; nucleotides outside the gene matches: 3. The CDR3 extends over 13 amino acids. Germline V gene lookup returns CDR1 SGHRS and CDR2 YFSETQ.

This clonotype was counted many times. The chain couples TRBV28 to TRBJ1-3, with unresolved D. This CDR3 is built from 17 residues. Germline CDR1 MDHEN, CDR2 SYDVKM. Trimming stripped 6 bases from V and 0 bases from J, with 18 bases between. The CDR3 coding sequence is TGTGCCAGCAGGGGTGCGAGCGGGCTGAACTCTGGAAACACCATATATTTT. Its translation is CASRGASGLNSGNTIYF.

The chain employs TRBV24-1 and TRBJ2-1; 7 nucleotides line up with TRBD1. Germline V gene sequence: CDR1 KGHDR, CDR2 SFDVKD. The CDR3 sequence is 17 residues long. V shed 2 bases, J shed 7 bases, and the junction held 13 bases outside the gene matches. CDR3 sequence (DNA): TGTGCCACCAGTGATTACCTCTCGGGACAGTGGGGGAATGAGCAGTTCTTC. Translation gives CATSDYLSGQWGNEQFF.

This clonotype was detected only a few times. The chain employs TRBV20-1 and TRBJ1-4; 7 bases match TRBD1. The CDR3 is made up of 15 amino acids. The germline V gene encodes CDR1 DFQATT and CDR2 SNEGSKA (reference sequence). Trimming cost V 3 bases and J 7 bases; bases outside gene matches: 11. DNA of the CDR3: TGCAGTGCTAGCGATGCAGGGGGTCGGGCTGAAAAACTGTTTTTT. This gives the protein CSASDAGGRAEKLFF.

This clonotype was detected only a few times. The chain recombines TRBV27 with TRBJ2-5; D gene unclear. Trimming stripped 4 bases from V and 5 bases from J, with 20 bases between. Germline V gene data show CDR1 as MNHEY and CDR2 as SMNVEV (reference sequence). The CDR3 consists of 16 residues. The CDR3 nucleotides are TGTGCCAGCAGTTCCCTCCTAGGATCGTCGGCTGAGACCCAGTACTTC. This codes for CASSSLLGSSAETQYF.

This clonotype was observed a handful of times. V is TRBV7-8 and J is TRBJ2-5; 9 bases agree with TRBD1. Trimming removed 4 bases from V and 2 bases from J; junction bases left unmatched: 2. The CDR3 is 14 amino acids. Germline V gene sequence: CDR1 SGHVS, CDR2 FQNEAQ. CDR3 DNA sequence: TGTGCCAGCAGCTGGGGACAGGGACAAGAGACCCAGTACTTC. Its protein product is CASSWGQGQETQYF.

This clonotype was counted ten times or more. The V gene is TRBV20-1, the J gene TRBJ2-3; D remains ambiguous. The germline V gene encodes CDR1 DFQATT and CDR2 SNEGSKA (reference sequence). The CDR3 extends over 14 amino acids. The V end lost 0 bases, the J end lost 2 bases, and 9 bases lay between the germline ends. CDR3 amino acids: CSARDWATTDTQYF. The CDR3 DNA sequence: TGCAGTGCTAGAGATTGGGCCACCACAGATACGCAGTATTTT.

In regard to this clonotype: The CDR3 ends on some other residue instead of the conserved phenylalanine or tryptophan, so this is likely a read error. The V and J genes are TRBV15 and TRBJ2-3; D call uncertain. This CDR3 spans 12 amino acids. Germline assignment: CDR1 LNHNV and CDR2 YYDKDF (reference sequence). This CDR3 reads CATGRSTDTQYL. CDR3 DNA: TGTGCCACCGGCAGAAGCACAGATACGCAGTATTTG.

This clonotype was seen at least ten times. The chain is built from TRBV29-1 and TRBJ1-1; 7 nucleotides match TRBD1. The CDR3 consists of 13 residues. Germline loops: CDR1 SQVTM, CDR2 ANQGSEA. Trimming cost V 6 bases and J 1 base; bases outside gene matches: 5. The CDR3: CSVKQGSNTEAFF. As DNA, the CDR3 is TGCAGCGTAAAACAGGGGTCGAACACTGAAGCTTTCTTT.

Only a few counts were recorded for this clonotype. This chain connects TRBV20-1 to TRBJ2-1, with 11 bases that match TRBD2. The J segment lost 8 bases and the V segment lost 2 bases, leaving 5 bases of the junction unmatched. CDR3 length: 14 amino acids. Germline loops: CDR1 DFQATT, CDR2 SNEGSKA (reference sequence). The CDR3 is CSARLAGGLDEQFF. The CDR3, as DNA: TGCAGTGCTAGATTAGCGGGGGGGCTCGATGAGCAGTTCTTC.

Ten or more counts support this clonotype. The V call is TRBV6-2 or TRBV6-3, the J call TRBJ2-7, with D unresolved. V was shortened by 0 bases and J by 5 bases, with 5 bases between the two germline ends. In germline, CDR1 is MNHEY, CDR2 SVGEGT. The CDR3 has 12 residues. Here the CDR3 DNA reads TGTGCCAGCAGTTACTCTTTGCACGAGCAGTACTTC. It is translated as CASSYSLHEQYF.

This clonotype was detected a few times. The chain employs TRBV5-6 and TRBJ2-1; D remains ambiguous. Looked up from germline, CDR1 is SGHDT and CDR2 is YYEEEE. This CDR3 has 13 amino acids. V was cut by 0 bases and J by 12 bases, with 13 bases left in between. CDR3 loop: CASSLDRSWVQFF. The CDR3 DNA is TGTGCCAGCAGCTTGGACAGATCCTGGGTGCAGTTCTTC.

In its sample, this clonotype was seen many times. The chain carries TRBV10-3 and TRBJ2-1; 7 bases agree with TRBD1. Germline trimming cut 5 bases from V and 6 bases from J; bases unmatched to any gene: 10. CDR1 ENHRY and CDR2 SYGVKD come from the germline V gene. There are 15 residues in the CDR3. The CDR3 sequence: CAISPLGQDGNEQFF. In DNA form, the CDR3 reads TGTGCCATCAGTCCCCTTGGACAGGATGGCAATGAGCAGTTCTTC.

The chain recombines TRBV7-9 with TRBJ2-7, with TRBD2 matching over 9 bases. J was trimmed by 3 bases and V by 1 base; bases with no gene match: 4. Germline CDR1 SEHNR, CDR2 FQNEAQ (reference sequence). CDR3 length equals 15 residues. The CDR3 nucleotides are TGTGCCAGCAGCTTAGTGGAGACTAGCGGCTACGAGCAGTACTTC. It is translated as CASSLVETSGYEQYF.

This clonotype was picked up many times. The J gene is TRBJ2-2, the V gene TRBV5-1; TRBD1 matches 10 bases. Trimming removed 4 bases from V and 1 base from J; junction bases left unmatched: 7. CDR3 length: 17 amino acids. Germline lookup yields CDR1 SGHRS and CDR2 YFSETQ. Written as DNA, the CDR3 is TGCGCCAGCAGCAGGGACAGGGGAAATCGGAACACCGGGGAGCTGTTTTTT. Translated: CASSRDRGNRNTGELFF.